Listed below are T cell receptor beta chains from one sample, sequenced in a study of cytomegalovirus exposure and HLA in healthy donors. Assay used: immunoSEQ multiplex PCR; TCRdb lists only in-frame clones, some missing. The top ten hold around 2% of the sample, which has about 150,000 clones, roughly three quarters seen once. The sequenced material came from PBMCs. The origin of the receptors is a young man in good health and CMV-seronegative. CDR3s include the opening cysteine and the closing phenylalanine or tryptophan. Each record gives: J gene, clone size, D gene, V gene, CDR3 protein, CDR3 DNA. D genes are given only for firm matches. The size field is filled for only some rows; it gives once, few, many or a size class.

j_gene: TRBJ2-2; abundance: NA; d_gene: NA; v_gene: TRBV6-1; CDR3aa: CASSDFNRAGELFF; CDR3nt: TGTGCCAGCAGTGATTTTAATCGGGCCGGGGAGCTGTTTTTT
j_gene: TRBJ2-7; abundance: NA; d_gene: NA; v_gene: TRBV13; CDR3aa: CASSSLGQIPPEQYF; CDR3nt: TGTGCCAGCAGCTCCCTTGGACAGATACCACCCGAGCAGTACTTC
j_gene: TRBJ1-5; abundance: NA; d_gene: NA; v_gene: TRBV6-5; CDR3aa: CASSLREMQPQHF; CDR3nt: TGTGCCAGCAGTCTTAGGGAGATGCAGCCCCAGCATTTT
j_gene: TRBJ1-1; abundance: NA; d_gene: TRBD1; v_gene: TRBV25-1; CDR3aa: CASGNRGPGNTEAFF; CDR3nt: TGTGCCAGTGGGAACAGGGGGCCCGGGAACACTGAAGCTTTCTTT
j_gene: TRBJ2-2; abundance: NA; d_gene: TRBD2; v_gene: TRBV7-9; CDR3aa: CASRGTSGSGELFF; CDR3nt: TGTGCCAGCAGGGGGACTAGCGGGTCCGGGGAGCTGTTTTTT
j_gene: TRBJ2-3; abundance: few; d_gene: TRBD1; v_gene: TRBV7-9; CDR3aa: CASNPGQTVDTQYF; CDR3nt: TGTGCCAGCAACCCGGGACAGACCGTAGATACGCAGTATTTT
j_gene: TRBJ1-2; abundance: NA; d_gene: NA; v_gene: TRBV9; CDR3aa: CASSVGQSNYGYTF; CDR3nt: TGTGCCAGCAGCGTAGGGCAGTCTAACTATGGCTACACCTTC
j_gene: TRBJ2-2; abundance: NA; d_gene: TRBD2; v_gene: TRBV27; CDR3aa: CASSFGGGDTGELFF; CDR3nt: TGTGCCAGCAGTTTTGGGGGAGGGGACACCGGGGAGCTGTTTTTT
j_gene: TRBJ1-2; abundance: NA; d_gene: NA; v_gene: TRBV29-1; CDR3aa: CSVELTASNYGYTF; CDR3nt: TGCAGCGTTGAACTGACAGCGTCTAACTATGGCTACACCTTC
j_gene: TRBJ2-1; abundance: NA; d_gene: NA; v_gene: TRBV4-1; CDR3aa: CASSQVDILSYNEQFF; CDR3nt: TGCGCCAGCAGCCAAGTGGACATTCTCTCCTACAATGAGCAGTTCTTC
j_gene: TRBJ1-1; abundance: NA; d_gene: NA; v_gene: TRBV29-1; CDR3aa: CSDDGNTEAFF; CDR3nt: TGCAGCGATGACGGGAACACTGAAGCTTTCTTT
j_gene: TRBJ1-2; abundance: few; d_gene: NA; v_gene: TRBV19; CDR3aa: CASKREGFVELGYTF; CDR3nt: TGTGCCAGTAAGAGGGAAGGGTTCGTCGAACTTGGCTACACCTTC
j_gene: TRBJ2-5; abundance: NA; d_gene: TRBD2; v_gene: TRBV15; CDR3aa: CATSSEGGRAETQYF; CDR3nt: TGTGCCACCAGCAGTGAGGGCGGGAGGGCCGAGACCCAGTACTTC
j_gene: TRBJ2-7; abundance: NA; d_gene: TRBD1; v_gene: TRBV7-8; CDR3aa: CASSWVFNRGLSYEQYF; CDR3nt: TGTGCCAGCAGCTGGGTGTTCAACAGGGGGCTCTCCTACGAGCAGTACTTC
j_gene: TRBJ2-2; abundance: few; d_gene: TRBD2; v_gene: TRBV5-1; CDR3aa: CASSWGQGLAGAGTGELFF; CDR3nt: TGCGCCAGCAGCTGGGGACAGGGACTAGCGGGTGCCGGCACCGGGGAGCTGTTTTTT
j_gene: TRBJ2-7; abundance: NA; d_gene: TRBD2; v_gene: TRBV9; CDR3aa: CASSPEAGGYEQYF; CDR3nt: TGTGCCAGCAGCCCCGAAGCGGGAGGCTACGAGCAGTACTTC
j_gene: TRBJ2-1; abundance: NA; d_gene: NA; v_gene: TRBV6-1; CDR3aa: CASSDGDRSGGEQFF; CDR3nt: TGTGCCAGCAGTGATGGGGACCGATCCGGGGGTGAGCAGTTCTTC
j_gene: TRBJ1-1; abundance: NA; d_gene: TRBD1; v_gene: TRBV6-1; CDR3aa: CASRTGTGRTEAFF; CDR3nt: TGTGCCAGCAGAACCGGGACAGGGCGTACTGAAGCTTTCTTT
j_gene: TRBJ2-2; abundance: NA; d_gene: NA; v_gene: TRBV25-1; CDR3aa: CASSEHRAGELFF; CDR3nt: TGTGCCAGCAGTGAGCACAGGGCCGGGGAGCTGTTTTTT
j_gene: TRBJ2-1; abundance: once; d_gene: TRBD2; v_gene: TRBV2; CDR3aa: CASSDWTSGYNEQFF; CDR3nt: TGTGCCAGCAGTGACTGGACTAGCGGCTACAATGAGCAGTTCTTC
j_gene: TRBJ2-7; abundance: NA; d_gene: TRBD1; v_gene: TRBV6-5; CDR3aa: CASSYEAPGQGGEQYF; CDR3nt: TGTGCCAGCAGTTACGAGGCCCCAGGACAGGGGGGGGAGCAGTACTTC
j_gene: TRBJ2-7; abundance: NA; d_gene: NA; v_gene: TRBV6-5; CDR3aa: CASRPGTLYEQYF; CDR3nt: TGTGCCAGCAGACCCGGGACACTCTACGAGCAGTACTTC
j_gene: TRBJ1-1; abundance: once; d_gene: NA; v_gene: TRBV30; CDR3aa: CAWSRWNTEAFF; CDR3nt: TGTGCCTGGAGTCGGTGGAACACTGAAGCTTTCTTT
j_gene: TRBJ1-4; abundance: NA; d_gene: TRBD1; v_gene: TRBV2; CDR3aa: CASSAGGRDEKLFF; CDR3nt: TGTGCCAGCAGTGCAGGGGGCAGGGATGAAAAACTGTTTTTT
j_gene: TRBJ2-1; abundance: few; d_gene: NA; v_gene: TRBV6-4; CDR3aa: CASSEGGSGFNEQFF; CDR3nt: TGTGCCAGCAGTGAGGGGGGATCCGGGTTCAATGAGCAGTTCTTC
j_gene: TRBJ1-3; abundance: NA; d_gene: NA; v_gene: TRBV6-1; CDR3aa: CASSGRDGGSGNTIYF; CDR3nt: TGTGCCAGCAGTGGACGGGACGGGGGCTCTGGAAACACCATATATTTT
j_gene: TRBJ2-1; abundance: NA; d_gene: NA; v_gene: TRBV7-6; CDR3aa: CASSWGLAETRGYEQFF; CDR3nt: TGTGCCAGCAGCTGGGGGCTAGCGGAAACTCGAGGGTATGAGCAGTTCTTC
j_gene: TRBJ1-5; abundance: NA; d_gene: NA; v_gene: TRBV30; CDR3aa: CAWSVMVEGHQPQHF; CDR3nt: TGTGCCTGGAGTGTTATGGTAGAGGGCCATCAGCCCCAGCATTTT
j_gene: TRBJ2-7; abundance: NA; d_gene: TRBD1; v_gene: TRBV29-1; CDR3aa: CSVARMGTGSYEQYF; CDR3nt: TGCAGCGTCGCCAGGATGGGGACAGGGTCCTACGAGCAGTACTTC
j_gene: TRBJ2-7; abundance: NA; d_gene: TRBD1; v_gene: TRBV19; CDR3aa: CASSIGTEPYEQYF; CDR3nt: TGTGCCAGTAGTATTGGGACAGAGCCCTACGAGCAGTACTTC
j_gene: TRBJ2-3; abundance: NA; d_gene: NA; v_gene: TRBV5-6; CDR3aa: CASSAGSDTQYF; CDR3nt: TGTGCCAGCAGCGCGGGTTCAGATACGCAGTATTTT
j_gene: TRBJ2-6; abundance: once; d_gene: NA; v_gene: TRBV9; CDR3aa: CASSVEAGSGANVLTF; CDR3nt: TGTGCCAGCAGCGTAGAGGCGGGCTCTGGGGCCAACGTCCTGACTTTC
j_gene: TRBJ1-2; abundance: few; d_gene: NA; v_gene: TRBV9; CDR3aa: CASSVSPSVYGYTF; CDR3nt: TGTGCCAGCAGCGTAAGCCCCTCCGTCTATGGCTACACCTTC
j_gene: TRBJ1-2; abundance: NA; d_gene: TRBD1; v_gene: TRBV10-3; CDR3aa: CAISRDRGILNYGYTF; CDR3nt: TGTGCCATCAGTAGGGACAGGGGAATACTTAACTATGGCTACACCTTC
j_gene: TRBJ2-7; abundance: NA; d_gene: NA; v_gene: TRBV11-1; CDR3aa: CASSLARDSYMGEQYF; CDR3nt: TGTGCCAGCAGCTTAGCGCGGGACAGTTATATGGGCGAGCAGTACTTC
j_gene: TRBJ2-7; abundance: once; d_gene: NA; v_gene: TRBV27; CDR3aa: CASQSGQNSYEQYF; CDR3nt: TGTGCCAGCCAATCCGGACAGAACTCCTACGAGCAGTACTTC
j_gene: TRBJ2-1; abundance: once; d_gene: NA; v_gene: TRBV23-1; CDR3aa: CASSQSPGLLSYNEQFF; CDR3nt: TGCGCCAGCAGTCAATCTCCAGGGCTTCTTTCCTACAATGAGCAGTTCTTC
j_gene: TRBJ1-2; abundance: NA; d_gene: NA; v_gene: TRBV14; CDR3aa: CASSPDRNYGYTF; CDR3nt: TGTGCCAGCAGCCCCGACAGGAACTATGGCTACACCTTC
j_gene: TRBJ2-1; abundance: NA; d_gene: NA; v_gene: TRBV7-3; CDR3aa: CASSRDTSSYNEQFF; CDR3nt: TGTGCCAGCAGCCGGGACACATCTTCCTACAATGAGCAGTTCTTC
j_gene: TRBJ1-2; abundance: NA; d_gene: TRBD1; v_gene: TRBV19; CDR3aa: CATGTGTGAIYGYTF; CDR3nt: TGTGCCACGGGGACCGGGACAGGGGCGATCTATGGCTACACCTTC
j_gene: TRBJ1-4; abundance: NA; d_gene: TRBD1; v_gene: TRBV5-1; CDR3aa: CASSLAPGQGYEKLFF; CDR3nt: TGCGCCAGCAGCTTGGCCCCAGGACAGGGCTACGAAAAACTGTTTTTT
j_gene: TRBJ2-3; abundance: NA; d_gene: TRBD2; v_gene: TRBV5-4; CDR3aa: CASSELAGASDTQYF; CDR3nt: TGTGCCAGCAGCGAACTAGCGGGGGCGTCAGATACGCAGTATTTT
j_gene: TRBJ1-2; abundance: once; d_gene: TRBD1; v_gene: TRBV6-5; CDR3aa: CASSKKGQGYGYTF; CDR3nt: TGTGCCAGCAGCAAAAAGGGACAGGGGTACGGCTACACCTTC
j_gene: TRBJ2-7; abundance: NA; d_gene: TRBD2; v_gene: TRBV5-1; CDR3aa: CASGRGTSGSYEQYF; CDR3nt: TGCGCCAGCGGACGGGGGACTAGCGGTTCCTACGAGCAGTACTTC
j_gene: TRBJ2-7; abundance: NA; d_gene: NA; v_gene: TRBV5-5; CDR3aa: CASSSEQDKWYEQYF; CDR3nt: TGTGCCAGCAGCTCCGAACAGGATAAGTGGTACGAGCAGTACTTC
j_gene: TRBJ2-3; abundance: NA; d_gene: NA; v_gene: TRBV21-1; CDR3aa: CASSKALSVESDTQYF; CDR3nt: TGTGCCAGCAGCAAAGCGCTTTCGGTGGAGTCAGATACGCAGTATTTT
j_gene: TRBJ2-3; abundance: NA; d_gene: TRBD2; v_gene: TRBV5-4; CDR3aa: CASSLGTSGSSDTQYF; CDR3nt: TGTGCCAGCAGCTTGGGGACTAGCGGGAGCTCAGATACGCAGTATTTT
j_gene: TRBJ2-7; abundance: NA; d_gene: NA; v_gene: TRBV7-8; CDR3aa: CASSLLRAGYEQYF; CDR3nt: TGTGCCAGCAGCTTACTGCGCGCGGGCTACGAGCAGTACTTC
j_gene: TRBJ2-5; abundance: NA; d_gene: NA; v_gene: TRBV28; CDR3aa: CASSPWTIGQETQYF; CDR3nt: TGTGCCAGCAGTCCATGGACTATTGGCCAAGAGACCCAGTACTTC
j_gene: TRBJ1-1; abundance: few; d_gene: NA; v_gene: TRBV5-5; CDR3aa: CASTLTTGASEAFF; CDR3nt: TGTGCCAGCACTCTAACGACAGGTGCCTCTGAAGCTTTCTTT
j_gene: TRBJ2-3; abundance: NA; d_gene: NA; v_gene: TRBV7-9; CDR3aa: CASSLRIITDTQYF; CDR3nt: TGTGCCAGCAGCCTCAGGATTATCACAGATACGCAGTATTTT
j_gene: TRBJ2-3; abundance: once; d_gene: NA; v_gene: TRBV9; CDR3aa: CASSAWGEPRSTDTQYF; CDR3nt: TGTGCCAGCAGCGCGTGGGGGGAGCCGCGGAGCACAGATACGCAGTATTTT
j_gene: TRBJ1-2; abundance: once; d_gene: NA; v_gene: TRBV5-1; CDR3aa: CASSYVGGQGTYGYTF; CDR3nt: TGCGCCAGCAGCTACGTGGGAGGGCAGGGTACCTATGGCTACACCTTC
j_gene: TRBJ2-7; abundance: NA; d_gene: NA; v_gene: TRBV25-1; CDR3aa: CASSDFYEQYF; CDR3nt: TGTGCCAGCAGTGACTTTTACGAGCAGTACTTC
j_gene: TRBJ2-3; abundance: NA; d_gene: NA; v_gene: TRBV18; CDR3aa: CASSPAEDATDTQYF; CDR3nt: TGTGCCAGCTCACCCGCGGAGGACGCCACAGATACGCAGTATTTT
j_gene: TRBJ1-4; abundance: NA; d_gene: TRBD1; v_gene: TRBV2; CDR3aa: CASTLATGDNEKLFF; CDR3nt: TGTGCCAGCACCTTGGCGACAGGGGATAATGAAAAACTGTTTTTT
j_gene: TRBJ2-7; abundance: NA; d_gene: NA; v_gene: TRBV21-1; CDR3aa: CASSTGQENSSGSYEQYF; CDR3nt: TGTGCCAGCAGCACGGGACAGGAGAACTCTAGCGGGAGCTACGAGCAGTACTTC
j_gene: TRBJ1-1; abundance: NA; d_gene: NA; v_gene: TRBV19; CDR3aa: CASSILGAPTEAFF; CDR3nt: TGTGCCAGTAGTATTCTGGGGGCGCCCACTGAAGCTTTCTTT
j_gene: TRBJ2-2; abundance: NA; d_gene: TRBD1; v_gene: TRBV15; CDR3aa: CATSRDPPGQGNTGELFF; CDR3nt: TGTGCCACCAGCAGAGACCCTCCGGGACAGGGGAACACCGGGGAGCTGTTTTTT